This paragraph covers one T cell receptor (beta chain) sequence. Method: immunoSEQ multiplex PCR; TCRdb's copy keeps in-frame clones and lacks some. The sample holds approximately 100,000 clones, more than 80% seen once. These data come from a study of blood T cell repertoires in COVID-19. About the study: The analysed material was cDNA or gDNA that came from T cells, B-cell-depleted T cells, or PBMCs.

V shed 0 bases, J shed 2 bases, and the junction held 12 bases outside the gene matches. The V gene's germline CDR1 is SQVTM and CDR2 ANQGSEA. CDR3 length: 17 amino acids. This sequence originates from a human donor in a cohort sampled during active COVID-19. The rearrangement links TRBV29-1 to TRBJ1-1; TRBD1 matches 7 bases. Input material: peripheral blood. CDR3 in amino acids: CSVEDPQAGGRNTEAFF. The DNA for the CDR3 is TGCAGCGTTGAAGATCCTCAGGCAGGGGGGAGAAACACTGAAGCTTTCTTT.